This T cell receptor (beta chain) was sequenced during a study of blood T cell repertoires in COVID-19 (TCRdb year 2020). In terms of the full investigation: The collaborator samples originated in the United States, Italy and Spain and spanned the acute and convalescent phases of COVID-19. The prospective study material was composed of cDNA or gDNA derived from T cells, B-cell-depleted T cells, or PBMCs. Nearly every sample came with metadata listing a de-identified subject ID, COVID-19 status, age in years and sex. Samples came from the ongoing ImmuneRACE study (first 160 participants) plus 1,254 subjects from 6 global collaborators. Subjects who had been exposed to COVID-19, were actively infected with it, or had recovered from it provided the deeply sampled blood TCRbeta repertoires that made up the dataset. The repertoires were released in a freely available public database meant as a resource for research on the immune response to SARS-CoV-2. HLA class I and class II types, where available, came from metadata supplied by the sample provider rather than from assay-based typing. Broad study findings and their caveats: Clinical and demographic metadata were provided uncurated, with the amount varying by source and participant.

Participants in the prospective study were aged roughly 18 to 100 years, lived in 20 to 30 United States geographic areas, and enrolled through a virtual design. In the prospective study, participants were assigned to cohorts based on the clinical history participants reported in a screening survey and a study questionnaire. Recovered participants in ImmuneRACE Cohort 3 were defined by two consecutive negative NP/OP PCR tests, clearance by a healthcare professional, or resolution of symptoms. Mobile phlebotomists in the prospective study collected whole blood, serum and a nasopharyngeal or oropharyngeal swab from every participant. Over a 2-month period, participants in the prospective study had the option of providing additional blood draws and questionnaires. Before DNA extraction, prospective study blood samples were shipped either frozen or at room temperature. With respect to this clone: Its antigen is currently not known. It has no much larger one-base neighbor in the sample; base qualities were not kept.

TCRbeta CDR3 regions were amplified from genomic DNA by means of the immunoSEQ Assay, a bias-controlled multiplex PCR. For the original study's pipeline: Within the assay, amplification of reference gene primers was used to estimate how many nucleated cells each sample contained. To quantify the absolute abundance of each unique TCRbeta CDR3 rearrangement, sequence reads were collapsed and filtered. For each sample, productive Simpson clonality was calculated as the square root of Simpson's diversity index across productive rearrangements. TCRdb retrieved this table from immuneACCESS and kept in-frame rearrangements only. Not all clones are present; in checked studies, unresolved V genes account for under half, and no reason is known for the remainder. V and J calls and clone size are as listed in that table; D and trimming were resolved from the DNA. The sample profile shows 450,000 to 600,000 clones; approximately 90% of them were found once. About 0.65% of the sample is in the top ten clones.

This TCR derives from a woman under 30 who had recovered from COVID-19. What was sequenced was PBMCs or T cells enriched from blood (not recorded which).

The DNA reads as follows: TGTGCCAGCAGCCCGGCGTGGGGAGGTAGCAATCAGCCCCAGCATTTT. Translated, it gives CASSPAWGGSNQPQHF. The sequence joins TRBV27 to TRBJ1-5, with the D gene uncertain. Looking up the germline V gene (reference sequence) yields CDR1 MNHEY and CDR2 SMNVEV. V loses 6 bases of germline sequence and J loses 0 bases, and the interval between the two ends is 15 bases. Inclusive of the bounding cysteine and phenylalanine, the CDR3 is 16 residues long. CDR3 DNA is the only sequence kept; it has 48 bases, read in frame from the first base.